These 19 T cell receptor beta chains were sequenced from one sample in a study of T cells in Graves' hyperthyroidism and ophthalmopathy. RNA transcripts were the template for amplifying TCR beta CDR3 regions. An initial round of RT-PCR targeting the TCR CDR3 relied on the HTBI primer set. One entry per CDR3 protein, called by TCRdb with MiXCR from the multiplex PCR reads. The sample lists 450,000 to 600,000 distinct CDR3 sequences, 14% occurring once. The sequenced sample was blood. All receptors derive from a woman in her 40s with Graves' hyperthyroidism.

In this sample, this clonotype turned up many times. The rearrangement uses TRBV6-6 and TRBJ2-7; 10 positions match TRBD2. Per germline, CDR1 MNHNY and CDR2 SVGAGI (reference sequence). With V trimmed by 2 bases and J by 0 bases, 1 base remained unmatched. The CDR3 has 15 residues. Here the CDR3 reads CASSYASGGSYEQYF. The CDR3 region has the DNA TGTGCCAGCAGTTACGCTAGCGGGGGCTCCTACGAGCAGTACTTC.

At least ten counts were recorded for this clonotype. The V and J genes are TRBV2 and TRBJ1-4; D is possibly TRBD1 (5 bases). CDR1 SNHLY and CDR2 FYNNEI come from the germline V gene. Trimming left V 5 bases short and J 6 bases short, with 16 bases between. The CDR3 is 15 amino acids. This CDR3 reads CASSSQGRVDEKLFF. As DNA, the CDR3 is TGTGCCAGCAGTTCTCAGGGAAGGGTCGATGAAAAACTGTTTTTT. Using reference TRBV2 and TRBJ1-4 for the parts outside the CDR3, the full variable domain is EPEVTQTPSHQVTQMGQEVILRCVPISNHLYFYWYRQILGQKVEFLVSFYNNEISEKSEIFDDQFSVERPDGSNFTLKIRSTKLEDSAMYFCASSSQGRVDEKLFFGSGTQLSVL.

This clonotype was counted at least ten times. J is TRBJ2-1 and V is TRBV20-1; TRBD2 agrees at 14 bases. The CDR3 runs to 19 residues. V gave up 2 bases and J gave up 1 base; unmatched junction bases: 10. CDR1 DFQATT and CDR2 SNEGSKA come from the germline V gene (reference sequence). CDR3 DNA: TGCAGTGCTAGACCCCCGCTCGGGACTAGCGGGAGTTCCTACAATGAGCAGTTCTTC. It yields the protein CSARPPLGTSGSSYNEQFF.

This clonotype was observed many times. This chain links TRBV11-3 with TRBJ2-7; TRBD1 matches 7 bases. Trimming cost V 4 bases and J 4 bases; bases outside gene matches: 4. The germline CDR1 and CDR2 sequences are SGHNT and YENEEA. The length of the CDR3 is 13 residues. CDR3 sequence reads: CASSSTDRYEQYF. The CDR3 DNA reads as TGTGCCAGCAGCTCAACGGACAGGTACGAGCAGTACTTC. Combining the CDR3 with reference TRBV11-3 and TRBJ2-7 gives the whole variable domain EAGVVQSPRYKIIEKKQPVAFWCNPISGHNTLYWYLQNLGQGPELLIRYENEEAVDDSQLPKDRFSAERLKGVDSTLKIQPAELGDSAVYLCASSSTDRYEQYFGPGTRLTVT.

This clonotype appeared many times. This chain uses TRBV28 with TRBJ1-1; TRBD1 might be the D (5 bases). The germline V gene encodes CDR1 MDHEN and CDR2 SYDVKM. Trimming left V 5 bases short and J 5 bases short, with 12 bases between. This CDR3 comprises 13 residues. The CDR3 bases are TGTGCCAGCAGTACCCGTGGGGGGACTGAAGCTTTCTTT. Translated, it gives CASSTRGGTEAFF.

V gene TRBV20-1 combines with J gene TRBJ2-1, with a tentative D call TRBD2 (5 bases). This CDR3 has 14 amino acids. CDR1 is DFQATT, CDR2 SNEGSKA, per germline (reference sequence). Deletions cut 4 bases from V and 4 bases from J, with 14 bases between. CDR3 in amino acids: CSATGIRGYNEQFF. CDR3 DNA sequence: TGCAGTGCTACCGGGATTCGGGGATACAATGAGCAGTTCTTC.

This clonotype was picked up a small number of times. The J gene is TRBJ2-7, the V gene TRBV9; TRBD2 matches at 10 bases. Per germline, CDR1 SGDLS and CDR2 YYNGEE. The CDR3 contains 16 residues. V lost 4 bases, J lost 3 bases, and 10 bases stayed unmatched. For the CDR3, the DNA is TGTGCCAGCAGCCCCCTAGCGGGAGCAGGGGTCTACGAGCAGTACTTC. This encodes CASSPLAGAGVYEQYF. The full variable domain, completed using reference TRBV9 and TRBJ2-7, is DSGVTQTPKHLITATGQRVTLRCSPRSGDLSVYWYQQSLDQGLQFLIQYYNGEERAKGNILERFSAQQFPDLHSELNLSSLELGDSALYFCASSPLAGAGVYEQYFGPGTRLTVT.

The table lists this clonotype with many counts. V usage is TRBV18 and J usage is TRBJ2-7, with 8 bases that match TRBD2. The CDR3 covers 18 residues. Germline V gene sequence: CDR1 KGHSH, CDR2 LQKENI. Trimming removed 2 bases from V and 3 bases from J; junction bases left unmatched: 15. CDR3 residues: CASSPTGGAGTSSYEQYF. CDR3 bases: TGTGCCAGCTCACCAACCGGGGGGGCCGGGACTAGTAGCTACGAGCAGTACTTC.

This clonotype was recorded a few times. The V gene is TRBV10-2, the J gene TRBJ2-4; 8 nucleotides agree with TRBD1. This CDR3 is 12 amino acids long. J gave up 7 bases and V 8 bases, and 4 bases lay outside the gene matches. Per germline, CDR1 WSHSY and CDR2 SAAADI. The CDR3 spells CASGTGDNIQYF. DNA for the CDR3: TGCGCCAGCGGGACAGGCGACAACATTCAGTACTTC.

This clonotype came up many times. This chain connects TRBV28 to TRBJ2-5, with 7 bases lining up with TRBD1. The J segment lost 1 base and the V segment lost 4 bases, leaving 3 bases of the junction unmatched. CDR3 size: 14 residues. Germline CDR1 and CDR2: MDHEN and SYDVKM. As DNA, the CDR3 is TGTGCCAGCAGTTCTTGGGACAGCCAAGAGACCCAGTACTTC. Protein sequence: CASSSWDSQETQYF.

This clonotype was counted at least ten times. The chain employs TRBV6-1 and TRBJ2-1, with 9 nucleotides matching TRBD2. This CDR3 contains 15 residues. The germline CDR1 and CDR2 sequences are MNHNS and SASEGT. The junction had 8 bases not matched to a gene; V was cut back by 6 bases and J by 5 bases. The CDR3 DNA reads TGTGCCAGCAGATTGGAACTAGCGGGTAACAATGAGCAGTTCTTC. Its protein product is CASRLELAGNNEQFF.

This clonotype was observed at least ten times. The J gene is TRBJ1-1, the V gene TRBV11-3, with no clear D. Trimming cost V 3 bases and J 1 base, with 3 bases left between them. CDR1 and CDR2 (germline): SGHNT, YENEEA. This CDR3 spans 12 amino acids. CDR3 coding DNA: TGTGCCAGCAGCTTGCAGAACACTGAAGCTTTCTTT. Protein sequence: CASSLQNTEAFF.

The chain has TRBV14 and TRBJ2-1; D uncertain. The V and J ends lost 6 bases and 7 bases respectively, with 13 bases between them. In germline, CDR1 is SGHDN, CDR2 FVKESK. The CDR3 totals 13 residues. CDR3 residues: CASSRDFLNEQFF. CDR3 coding DNA: TGTGCCAGCAGTCGAGACTTTCTTAATGAGCAGTTCTTC. Drawing the rest from reference TRBV14 and TRBJ2-1, the complete variable domain is EAGVTQFPSHSVIEKGQTVTLRCDPISGHDNLYWYRRVMGKEIKFLLHFVKESKQDESGMPNNRFLAERTGGTYSTLKVQPAELEDSGVYFCASSRDFLNEQFFGPGTRLTVL.

This clonotype was counted at least ten times. V usage is TRBV20-1 and J usage is TRBJ1-5, with 9 bases aligning to TRBD1. CDR1 and CDR2 from the germline V gene are DFQATT and SNEGSKA (reference sequence). Germline trimming cut 4 bases from V and 1 base from J; bases unmatched to any gene: 5. There are 15 residues in the CDR3. CDR3 DNA sequence: TGCAGTGCTAAGGACAGGGGCCTCAGCAATCAGCCCCAGCATTTT. The encoded protein is CSAKDRGLSNQPQHF.

About this clonotype: A much larger clone lies one base from this, so it may be a read error. The V and J genes are TRBV20-1 and TRBJ2-3; 8 bases align to TRBD2. The CDR3 is made up of 13 amino acids. Germline V gives CDR1 DFQATT, CDR2 SNEGSKA (reference sequence). V was clipped by 8 bases and J by 5 bases; unmatched bases: 9. CDR3 in amino acids: CSTSPGGRDTQYF. CDR3 nucleotide sequence: TGCAGTACCTCCCCGGGGGGGAGAGATACGCAGTATTTT.

This clonotype was found a few times. The chain is built from TRBV9 and TRBJ2-2, with D possibly called TRBD1 or TRBD2 (5 bases each). CDR3 length equals 12 residues. Looked up from germline, CDR1 is SGDLS and CDR2 is YYNGEE. The ends were cut back, 7 bases at V and 6 bases at J, with 10 bases in the middle. Written as DNA, the CDR3 is TGTGCCAGCGGGGACCTCTCCGGGGAGCTGTTTTTT. This encodes CASGDLSGELFF.

This clonotype was counted ten times or more. V is TRBV28 and J is TRBJ1-2; possibly TRBD1 for D (5 bases). Germline V gene sequence: CDR1 MDHEN, CDR2 SYDVKM. This CDR3 has 12 residues. The V gene lost 7 bases and the J gene lost 4 bases, with 10 bases spanning the gap. The CDR3 is CASKRQLYGYTF. DNA for the CDR3: TGTGCCAGCAAAAGACAGCTCTATGGCTACACCTTC.

The rearrangement uses TRBV2 and TRBJ2-5; 9 bases match TRBD1. Germline-derived CDR1 and CDR2 are SNHLY and FYNNEI. The CDR3 extends over 15 amino acids. J lost 5 bases, V lost 6 bases, and 10 bases had no gene match. The CDR3 loop is CASSAAGTGFETQYF. Here the CDR3 DNA reads TGTGCCAGCAGCGCAGCCGGGACAGGGTTCGAGACCCAGTACTTC.

This clonotype was recorded at least ten times. The V call is TRBV29-1, the J call TRBJ2-5; 7 nucleotides align to TRBD1. The CDR3 extends over 15 amino acids. CDR1 is SQVTM and CDR2 is ANQGSEA in the germline V gene. The junction had 5 bases not matched to a gene; V was cut back by 0 bases and J by 1 base. CDR3 sequence reads: CSVEDRDRTQETQYF. The CDR3 nucleotides are TGCAGCGTTGAAGACCGGGACAGAACCCAAGAGACCCAGTACTTC.